The 5 T cell receptor beta chains given below trace back to one sample, sequenced in a study of control samples from healthy donors and cancer patients. Profiling relied on immunoSEQ multiplex PCR, and the TCRdb table lists in-frame clones only, not all of them. In the table there are roughly 190,000 clones, roughly 89% of which are singletons. The sequencing sample was made of blood. The receptors were sampled from a woman in her 30s in good health.

The chain couples TRBV11-3 to TRBJ1-1; 10 bases agree with TRBD1. V lost 1 base and J lost 3; bases outside the gene matches: 2. The CDR3 has 15 residues. Per the germline V gene, CDR1 is SGHNT and CDR2 is YENEEA. The CDR3 nucleotides are TGTGCCAGCAGCTTAGCGGACAGGGGGGACACTGAAGCTTTCTTT. Amino acid sequence: CASSLADRGDTEAFF.

The J gene is TRBJ2-7, the V gene TRBV2; 8 bases match TRBD2. The CDR3 loop spans 15 amino acids. The germline CDR1 and CDR2 sequences are SNHLY and FYNNEI. The J segment lost 0 bases and the V segment lost 3 bases, leaving 4 bases of the junction unmatched. Here the CDR3 DNA reads TGTGCCAGCAGTGATGGGCGGGGGGACTCCTACGAGCAGTACTTC. Residues: CASSDGRGDSYEQYF.

The V and J genes are TRBV27 and TRBJ2-4; TRBD2 aligns across 9 bases. Germline CDR1 MNHEY, CDR2 SMNVEV (reference sequence). CDR3 length: 14 residues. V shed 5 bases, J shed 6 bases, and the junction held 5 bases outside the gene matches. CDR3 sequence (DNA): TGTGCCAGCAGTCCGGGGACTAGCAGAAACATTCAGTACTTC. The encoded protein is CASSPGTSRNIQYF.

This chain joins TRBV24-1 and TRBJ1-4; 7 nucleotides align to TRBD1. Germline CDR1 is KGHDR and CDR2 is SFDVKD. CDR3 size: 18 residues. With V trimmed by 4 bases and J by 0 bases, 10 bases remained unmatched. CDR3 in DNA: TGTGCCACCAGTGACAACCCGAGGACAGGTCCAACTAATGAAAAACTGTTTTTT. Encoded protein: CATSDNPRTGPTNEKLFF.

This sequence joins TRBV5-1 and TRBJ1-2; weak D call: TRBD1 (6 bases). The CDR3 totals 15 residues. Trimming removed 0 bases from V and 0 bases from J, with 9 bases in between. Germline V gives CDR1 SGHRS, CDR2 YFSETQ. The CDR3 DNA reads TGCGCCAGCAGCTTGGGGGACAACCCTAACTATGGCTACACCTTC. As protein: CASSLGDNPNYGYTF.